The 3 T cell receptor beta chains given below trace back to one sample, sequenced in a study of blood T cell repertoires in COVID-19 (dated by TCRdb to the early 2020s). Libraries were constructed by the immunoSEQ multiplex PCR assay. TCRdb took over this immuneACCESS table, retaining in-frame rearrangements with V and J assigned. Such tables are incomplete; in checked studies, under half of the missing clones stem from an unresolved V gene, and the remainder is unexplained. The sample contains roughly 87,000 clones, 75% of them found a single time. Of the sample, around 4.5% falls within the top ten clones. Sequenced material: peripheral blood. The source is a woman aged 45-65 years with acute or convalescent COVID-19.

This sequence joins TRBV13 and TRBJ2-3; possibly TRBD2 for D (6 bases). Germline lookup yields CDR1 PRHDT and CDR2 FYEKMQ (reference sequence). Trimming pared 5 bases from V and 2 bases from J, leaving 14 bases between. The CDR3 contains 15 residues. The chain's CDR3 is CASSPGRDFTDTQYF. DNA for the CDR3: TGTGCCAGCAGCCCCGGGCGGGACTTCACAGATACGCAGTATTTT.

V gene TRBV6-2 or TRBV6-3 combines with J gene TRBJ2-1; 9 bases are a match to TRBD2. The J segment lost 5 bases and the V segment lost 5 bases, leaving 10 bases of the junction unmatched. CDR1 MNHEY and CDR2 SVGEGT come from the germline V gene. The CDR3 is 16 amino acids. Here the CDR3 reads CASSGIKRGENNEQFF. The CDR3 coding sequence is TGTGCCAGCAGTGGGATAAAGCGGGGGGAAAACAATGAGCAGTTCTTC.

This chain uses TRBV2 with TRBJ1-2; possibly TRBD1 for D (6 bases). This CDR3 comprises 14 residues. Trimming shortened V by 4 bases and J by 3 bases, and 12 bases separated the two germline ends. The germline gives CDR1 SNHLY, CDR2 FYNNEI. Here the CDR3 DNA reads TGTGCCAGCAGTGTCAGACAGGAAGACTATGGCTACACCTTC. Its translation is CASSVRQEDYGYTF.